Listed here are 16 T cell receptor beta chains from one sample, sequenced in a study of T-cell memory formation after mild COVID-19. TCRdb used MiXCR to reprocess the 5' RACE reads, holding one entry per CDR3 protein. The table lists 350,000 to 500,000 distinct CDR3 sequences, less than 25% of them singletons. Sequencing input: PBMCs or a T cell subset sorted from them (not recorded which). All receptors come from an adult woman who had mild COVID-19 (a few samples of this study predate the infection). Cell type and time point are not known.

This sequence joins TRBV7-2 and TRBJ2-1, with 10 nucleotides matching TRBD2. Germline V gives CDR1 SGHTA, CDR2 FQGNSA. CDR3 length: 16 amino acids. Losses at the gene ends were 0 bases for V and 7 bases for J; bases not matched to a gene: 6. CDR3 region: CASSLAASGSGNEQFF. In nucleotides, the CDR3 is TGTGCCAGCAGCTTAGCAGCTAGCGGGAGTGGGAATGAGCAGTTCTTC. Combining the CDR3 with reference TRBV7-2 and TRBJ2-1 gives the whole variable domain GAGVSQSPSNKVTEKGKDVELRCDPISGHTALYWYRQSLGQGLEFLIYFQGNSAPDKSGLPSDRFSAERTGGSVSTLTIQRTQQEDSAVYLCASSLAASGSGNEQFFGPGTRLTVL.

The chain is built from TRBV18 and TRBJ2-7, with 8 bases matching TRBD1. V shed 1 base and J 5 bases; nucleotides not matched to a gene: 7. Germline CDR1 reads KGHSH; CDR2 reads LQKENI. The length of the CDR3 is 15 residues. CDR3 loop: CASSPLDRGPNEQYF. Here the CDR3 DNA reads TGTGCCAGCTCACCACTCGACAGGGGACCCAACGAGCAGTACTTC.

V gene TRBV7-2 combines with J gene TRBJ2-1, with 9 bases aligning to TRBD2. CDR1 and CDR2 from the germline V gene are SGHTA and FQGNSA. After removal of 5 bases from V and 4 bases from J, the junction contained 6 bases not matched to a gene. The CDR3 is 15 amino acids. CDR3 protein: CASSHPSGAYNEQFF. In DNA form, the CDR3 reads TGTGCCAGCAGCCACCCTAGCGGGGCATACAATGAGCAGTTCTTC.

The J gene is TRBJ2-1, the V gene TRBV18; D not certain. CDR3 length: 14 residues. CDR1 and CDR2 (germline): KGHSH, LQKENI. V gave up 8 bases and J gave up 5 bases, with 16 bases separating them. The CDR3 is CASHTMRHNNEQFF. CDR3 DNA: TGTGCCAGCCATACGATGCGTCACAACAATGAGCAGTTCTTC.

The chain joins TRBV7-2 to TRBJ1-5; TRBD1 is a possible D gene (5 bases). Germline V lookup: CDR1 SGHTA, CDR2 FQGNSA. Trimming took 1 base from V and 5 from J, leaving 6 bases between them. The CDR3 is 13 amino acids. CDR3 sequence: CASSLGQYQPQHF. The DNA of the CDR3 is TGTGCCAGCAGCTTAGGACAGTATCAGCCCCAGCATTTT.

As to this clonotype: Mismatch with germline at one junction end may stem from a read error. The CDR3 loop reads CSVQESTNEKLFF. CDR3 nucleotide sequence: TGCAGCGTTCAAGAGTCGACTAATGAAAAACTGTTTTTT. The J gene is TRBJ1-4, the V gene TRBV29-1; D gene ambiguous. CDR1 is SQVTM, CDR2 ANQGSEA, per germline. The CDR3 runs 13 residues.

This chain links TRBV30 with TRBJ2-1; TRBD2 agrees at 7 bases. Germline loops: CDR1 GTSNPN, CDR2 SVGIG (reference sequence). Trimming cost V 3 bases and J 6 bases; bases outside gene matches: 8. This CDR3 comprises 14 residues. CDR3 amino acids: CAWRGSGKGNEQFF. The DNA of the CDR3 is TGTGCCTGGAGGGGGAGCGGGAAGGGCAATGAGCAGTTCTTC.

This clonotype was seen more than once but under ten times. The chain links TRBV9 to TRBJ2-3; the match to TRBD2 covers 7 bases. The CDR3 spans 18 residues. The V gene end was trimmed by 0 bases and the J gene end by 1 base; junction bases not matched to a gene: 11. CDR1 SGDLS and CDR2 YYNGEE come from the germline V gene. CDR3 nucleotide sequence: TGTGCCAGCAGCGTAGGGGGGGGTGGATTCTCCGGCACAGATACGCAGTATTTT. This encodes CASSVGGGGFSGTDTQYF.

This clonotype has only a few counts. J is TRBJ2-5 and V is TRBV12-3 or TRBV12-4; TRBD2 might be the D (5 bases). Trimming stripped 4 bases from V and 5 bases from J, with 20 bases between. The CDR3 is made up of 16 amino acids. CDR3 amino acids: CASSSVTSGSWETQYF. In DNA, the CDR3 is TGTGCCAGCAGTTCAGTTACTAGTGGGAGTTGGGAGACCCAGTACTTC.

The DNA of the CDR3 is TGTGCCACTGACGGGGGGGGCGAGAAAGAAAAACTGTTTTTT. It yields the protein CATDGGGEKEKLFF. The V and J genes are TRBV27 and TRBJ1-4, with TRBD1 as a possible D gene (6 bases). Per the germline V gene, CDR1 is MNHEY and CDR2 is SMNVEV (reference sequence). The CDR3 is 14 amino acids. With 10 bases removed from V and 8 bases from J, the gap between germline ends came to 20 bases.

V usage is TRBV5-1 and J usage is TRBJ1-2, with D possibly TRBD1 on 6 matching bases. Germline V gene data show CDR1 as SGHRS and CDR2 as YFSETQ. V lost 0 bases and J lost 3, with 12 bases in between. This CDR3 is 15 amino acids long. Here the CDR3 DNA reads TGCGCCAGCAGCTTGGACAGGGTTGGTGACTATGGCTACACCTTC. It translates to CASSLDRVGDYGYTF.

This clonotype has only a few counts. This chain connects TRBV6-2 or TRBV6-3 to TRBJ2-3, with D unresolved. The CDR3 has 12 amino acids. The germline V gene encodes CDR1 MNHEY and CDR2 SVGEGT. Trimming pared 3 bases from V and 6 bases from J, leaving 7 bases between. Here the CDR3 DNA reads TGTGCCAGCAGTTATCCCTCCGATACGCAGTATTTT. Translating gives CASSYPSDTQYF.

The chain recombines TRBV11-3 with TRBJ1-1; weak D call: TRBD1 (5 bases). V lost 6 bases to trimming and J lost 0 bases, with 14 bases between them. Germline V lookup: CDR1 SGHNT, CDR2 YENEEA. This CDR3 contains 15 residues. Here the CDR3 reads CASSGKSGLNTEAFF. The CDR3, as DNA: TGTGCCAGCAGTGGAAAGTCGGGACTGAACACTGAAGCTTTCTTT.

This clonotype was observed a handful of times. The chain employs TRBV5-1 and TRBJ2-6; 13 bases align to TRBD2. Germline CDR1 reads SGHRS; CDR2 reads YFSETQ. With 1 base clipped from V and 1 base from J, the junction kept 8 bases outside the gene matches. The CDR3 totals 20 residues. CDR3 sequence (DNA): TGCGCCAGCAGCTTGCGAGGGACTAGCGGGGTCTTATCTGGGGCCAACGTCCTGACTTTC. This encodes CASSLRGTSGVLSGANVLTF.

The chain combines TRBV5-1 with TRBJ2-1; 11 nucleotides line up with TRBD2. The CDR3 consists of 17 residues. V was clipped by 3 bases and J by 0 bases; unmatched bases: 5. The germline CDR1 and CDR2 sequences are SGHRS and YFSETQ. The CDR3 loop reads CASSSGLAGSSYNEQFF. The CDR3 DNA reads as TGCGCCAGCAGCTCTGGACTAGCGGGTAGCTCCTACAATGAGCAGTTCTTC. Full variable domain (remainder filled in from reference TRBV5-1 and TRBJ2-1): KAGVTQTPRYLIKTRGQQVTLSCSPISGHRSVSWYQQTPGQGLQFLFEYFSETQRNKGNFPGRFSGRQFSNSRSEMNVSTLELGDSALYLCASSSGLAGSSYNEQFFGPGTRLTVL.

V is TRBV12-5 and J is TRBJ2-5; unclear D gene. V lost 6 bases and J 7 bases, leaving 9 bases between the germline ends. The CDR3 length is 11 residues. Germline V lookup: CDR1 LGHNT, CDR2 FRNRAP. CDR3 DNA sequence: TGTGCTAGTGGGCTTGGGCGGACCCAGTACTTC. Amino acid sequence: CASGLGRTQYF.